This TCR beta chain was sequenced during a study of blood T cell repertoires in COVID-19. Study-wide background: The analysed material was cDNA or gDNA that came from T cells, B-cell-depleted T cells, or PBMCs.

Measured with immunoSEQ multiplex PCR; TCRdb has only the in-frame clones, and not every one. The sample lists a few hundred thousand clones; around 86% were seen once. After removal of 7 bases from V and 4 bases from J, the junction contained 4 bases not matched to a gene. Looked up from germline, CDR1 is SQVTM and CDR2 is ANQGSEA. The CDR3 runs 13 residues. Specimen: peripheral blood. The origin of this receptor is a man aged 50 to 60 with acute or convalescent COVID-19. V and J are TRBV29-1 and TRBJ2-5, with TRBD1 matching 12 bases. The CDR3 sequence: CSGGTGGGETQYF. CDR3 coding DNA: TGCAGCGGCGGGACAGGGGGCGGAGAGACCCAGTACTTC. Together with reference TRBV29-1 and TRBJ2-5, the CDR3 gives the full variable domain: SAVISQKPSRDICQRGTSLTIQCQVDSQVTMMFWYRQQPGQSLTLIATANQGSEATYESGFVIDKFPISRPNLTFSTLTVSNMSPEDSSIYLCSGGTGGGETQYFGPGTRLLVL.